This T cell receptor beta chain was retrieved from a study of regulatory T cells in long-lasting Graves disease. CDR1 MDHEN and CDR2 SYDVKM come from the germline V gene. The V and J ends lost 7 bases and 1 base respectively, with 10 bases between them. The CDR3 length is 14 residues. About this clonotype: Its antigen is not known.

Construction of TCR beta libraries relied on iRepertoire HTBI primers and on Arm-PCR targeting CDR3 regions. TCRdb analysed the multiplex PCR reads with MiXCR anew, one entry per CDR3 protein. Of 400,000 to 500,000 distinct CDR3 sequences listed, 21% are singletons. The time point here: persistent/refractory GD, antithyroid drugs over 5 years with positive TRAb. PBMCs provided the RNA from which the TCR library was made. Study observations and caveats: When disease was persistent, TRBV28, TRBJ1-2 and TRBJ2-5 were the favored segments. Thyroid tissue went unexamined; only peripheral blood was analyzed.

Material: peripheral blood mononuclear cells (PBMCs), obtained when the disease was refractory, from a patient treated with antithyroid drugs. This chain connects TRBV28 to TRBJ2-2, with D possibly being TRBD2 (5 bases). The TCR comes from a female donor with Graves disease. Here the CDR3 DNA reads TGTGCCAGCATGCGCGCGGGGAACACCGGGGAGCTGTTTTTT. Protein sequence: CASMRAGNTGELFF. The full variable domain, completed using reference TRBV28 and TRBJ2-2, is DVKVTQSSRYLVKRTGEKVFLECVQDMDHENMFWYRQDPGLGLRLIYFSYDVKMKEKGDIPEGYSVSREKKERFSLILESASTNQTSMYLCASMRAGNTGELFFGEGSRLTVL.